This passage covers 14 T cell receptor beta chains from one sample sequenced in a study of long-term antiretroviral therapy in people with HIV (dated by TCRdb to between 2020 and 2023). Sequencing of the TRB variable region was done with the immunoSEQ hsTCRB v3.0 assay at survey level resolution. The source is immuneACCESS, and TCRdb retained only in-frame sequences with V and J called. Part of the clones is not carried over; for the studies checked, unresolved V genes explain less than half of this, and the remainder is unexplained. The sample contains tens of thousands of clones, 80% to 90% of them found a single time. In total, the top ten clones hold 2.5% to 3.5% of the sample. Specimen: unsorted PBMCs, collected 0.8 years after starting antiretroviral therapy. The source of these receptors is a woman in her late teens or twenties with HIV.

The V gene is TRBV9, the J gene TRBJ1-1, with a possible D match to TRBD1 (5 bases). CDR1 and CDR2 (germline): SGDLS, YYNGEE. The CDR3 length is 14 residues. V gave up 2 bases and J gave up 1 base, with 9 bases separating them. The CDR3 loop is CASSVEGWNTEAFF. The CDR3 DNA follows: TGTGCCAGCAGCGTTGAGGGGTGGAACACTGAAGCTTTCTTT.

This rearrangement joins TRBV28 to TRBJ1-5, with a weak D call TRBD1 (5 bases). Germline V lookup: CDR1 MDHEN, CDR2 SYDVKM. The CDR3 length is 15 residues. V lost 6 bases and J lost 1, with 13 bases in between. Here the CDR3 reads CASSSGTRSNQPQHF. CDR3 bases: TGTGCCAGCAGCTCCGGGACTAGGAGCAATCAGCCCCAGCATTTT.

This clone was picked up one time. J is TRBJ2-7 and V is TRBV11-2, with D tentatively TRBD2 (5 bases). The CDR3 length is 12 residues. Germline V CDR1 and CDR2: SGHAT, FQNNGV. V shed 6 bases and J shed 4 bases, with 10 bases lying between them. The CDR3 is CASRSDWYEQYF. In nucleotides, the CDR3 is TGTGCCAGCAGGTCGGACTGGTACGAGCAGTACTTC. The full variable domain, in which reference TRBV11-2 and TRBJ2-7 provide the parts outside the CDR3, is EAGVAQSPRYKIIEKRQSVAFWCNPISGHATLYWYQQILGQGPKLLIQFQNNGVVDDSQLPKDRFSAERLKGVDSTLKIQPAKLEDSAVYLCASRSDWYEQYFGPGTRLTVT.

The chain combines TRBV11-2 with TRBJ2-7, with no clear D. The CDR3 totals 15 residues. V dropped 1 base and J dropped 2 bases, with 12 bases sitting between them. Germline V gives CDR1 SGHAT, CDR2 FQNNGV. CDR3 bases: TGTGCCAGCAGCTTAGGGGCCAGGCGACCCTACGAGCAGTACTTC. Its translation is CASSLGARRPYEQYF.

The chain has TRBV6-1 and TRBJ1-1, with 11 bases matching TRBD1. The V gene's germline CDR1 is MNHNS and CDR2 SASEGT. The junction had 5 bases not matched to a gene; V was cut back by 2 bases and J by 6 bases. The CDR3 loop spans 15 amino acids. CDR3 in DNA: TGTGCCAGCAGTGAATGGGGACAGGGGGTTCCTGAAGCTTTCTTT. Translating it yields CASSEWGQGVPEAFF.

V usage is TRBV9 and J usage is TRBJ2-4; no clear D gene. This CDR3 is 15 amino acids long. Germline V gene sequence: CDR1 SGDLS, CDR2 YYNGEE. The V gene lost 2 bases and the J gene lost 0 bases, with 9 bases spanning the gap. CDR3 DNA: TGTGCCAGCAGCGTGGACGGAGTAGCCAAAAACATTCAGTACTTC. This gives the protein CASSVDGVAKNIQYF.

The rearrangement links TRBV27 to TRBJ2-2, with 8 bases that match TRBD2. Germline CDR1 reads MNHEY; CDR2 reads SMNVEV (reference sequence). Trimming cost V 4 bases and J 2 bases; bases outside gene matches: 6. There are 16 residues in the CDR3. CDR3 sequence (DNA): TGTGCCAGCAGTTGGCCTAGCGGGTTAAACACCGGGGAGCTGTTTTTT. Residues: CASSWPSGLNTGELFF.

The chain uses TRBV28 and TRBJ1-4; D remains ambiguous. Trimming stripped 3 bases from V and 10 bases from J, with 15 bases between. CDR3 size: 14 residues. The germline V gene encodes CDR1 MDHEN and CDR2 SYDVKM. CDR3 DNA sequence: TGTGCCAGCAGTTTTCGCAATTTAGGAGGAAAACTGTTTTTT. It translates to CASSFRNLGGKLFF.

The gene calls are TRBV27 and TRBJ2-2; D may be TRBD2 (6 bases). The CDR3 totals 17 residues. The V gene lost 2 bases and the J gene lost 3 bases, with 16 bases spanning the gap. Germline assignment: CDR1 MNHEY and CDR2 SMNVEV (reference sequence). CDR3 sequence (DNA): TGTGCCAGCAGTTTAAGCTCCGGGAGAATGGACACCGGGGAGCTGTTTTTT. As protein: CASSLSSGRMDTGELFF.

This chain connects TRBV10-3 to TRBJ2-7; no clear D. Trimming left V 6 bases short and J 0 bases short, with 12 bases between. Per germline, CDR1 ENHRY and CDR2 SYGVKD. The CDR3 sequence is 14 residues long. CDR3 nucleotides: TGTGCCATCAGGGGGTGGCCGTACTCCTACGAGCAGTACTTC. Protein sequence: CAIRGWPYSYEQYF.

The chain joins TRBV5-6 to TRBJ2-3; possibly TRBD1 or TRBD2 for D (5 bases each). The CDR3 covers 15 residues. The V and J ends lost 4 bases and 5 bases respectively, with 17 bases between them. Looked up from germline, CDR1 is SGHDT and CDR2 is YYEEEE. This CDR3 is CASSPPSGQRDTQYF. CDR3 bases: TGTGCCAGCAGCCCCCCATCGGGGCAGAGAGATACGCAGTATTTT.

This clone was observed a few times. CDR3 DNA sequence: TGTGCCAGCAGCTCTTCTCCGAACGAGTGGCAGTACTTC. It encodes CASSSSPNEWQYF. The chain employs TRBV11-2 and TRBJ2-7; D call uncertain. Germline CDR1 SGHAT, CDR2 FQNNGV. The CDR3 has 13 residues. V gave up 4 bases and J gave up 9 bases, with 16 bases separating them.

V and J are TRBV7-9 and TRBJ2-1; 11 bases line up with TRBD2. Germline values: CDR1 SEHNR, CDR2 FQNEAQ (reference sequence). With V trimmed by 6 bases and J by 6 bases, 1 base remained unmatched. The CDR3 is 13 residues long. The DNA of the CDR3 is TGTGCCAGCAGACTAGCGGGAGCCAATGAGCAGTTCTTC. Translating gives CASRLAGANEQFF.

The V gene is TRBV7-2, the J gene TRBJ2-1; 9 nucleotides match TRBD1. V lost 5 bases, J lost 6 bases, and 8 bases stayed unmatched. Germline loops: CDR1 SGHTA, CDR2 FQGNSA. This CDR3 has 15 residues. This CDR3 reads CASSGDRAHRNEQFF. In DNA, the CDR3 is TGTGCCAGCAGCGGGGACAGGGCCCATCGCAATGAGCAGTTCTTC. The full variable domain, with the rest looked up from reference TRBV7-2 and TRBJ2-1, is GAGVSQSPSNKVTEKGKDVELRCDPISGHTALYWYRQSLGQGLEFLIYFQGNSAPDKSGLPSDRFSAERTGGSVSTLTIQRTQQEDSAVYLCASSGDRAHRNEQFFGPGTRLTVL.